Shown below are 20 T cell receptor beta chains from a single sample sequenced in a study of shared clonotypes between healthy human individuals. The repertoire was sequenced with immunoSEQ multiplex PCR; TCRdb's copy has only in-frame clones and lacks some. Of roughly 1,500,000 clones listed, approximately 98.5% are singletons. Sequencing input: naive CD4+ T cells sorted from blood. Stated subset: CD45RA+ positively selected. The source is a man aged 25-45 years in good health.

This sequence joins TRBV6-5 and TRBJ2-3; possibly TRBD1 for D (5 bases). Trimming cost V 4 bases and J 6 bases, with 14 bases left between them. The length of the CDR3 is 14 residues. Germline V gene sequence: CDR1 MNHEY, CDR2 SVGAGI. The DNA for the CDR3 is TGTGCCAGCAGTTCCCAGGTCTGGGGCGATACGCAGTATTTT. As protein: CASSSQVWGDTQYF.

The rearrangement uses TRBV10-3 and TRBJ2-7; 7 bases are a match to TRBD2. The CDR3 sequence is 14 residues long. The V gene end was trimmed by 6 bases and the J gene end by 0 bases; junction bases not matched to a gene: 5. The germline CDR1 and CDR2 sequences are ENHRY and SYGVKD. CDR3 sequence reads: CAIRQAGISYEQYF. The CDR3, as DNA: TGTGCCATCAGACAAGCGGGAATCTCCTACGAGCAGTACTTC.

This chain's CDR3 is CASRRSIDRVVTNEKLFF. The CDR3 nucleotides read TGTGCCAGCAGGCGCTCGATAGACAGGGTTGTAACTAATGAAAAACTGTTTTTT. This chain uses TRBV5-5 with TRBJ1-4, with 7 bases that match TRBD1. Trimming took 5 bases from V and 1 from J; bases not matched to a gene: 14. From germline, CDR1 is SGHKS and CDR2 YYEKEE (reference sequence). The CDR3 totals 18 residues.

The chain is built from TRBV28 and TRBJ2-2; D may correspond to TRBD1 or TRBD2 (5 bases each). Germline V gene lookup returns CDR1 MDHEN and CDR2 SYDVKM. CDR3 size: 15 residues. The germline V and J ends were trimmed by 3 bases and 0 bases, with 8 bases remaining between them. The chain's CDR3 is CASSFVGANTGELFF. The CDR3 DNA sequence: TGTGCCAGCAGTTTTGTGGGGGCGAACACCGGGGAGCTGTTTTTT.

The V call is TRBV5-1, the J call TRBJ2-6; D unresolved. V shed 0 bases and J shed 0 bases, with 10 bases lying between them. Germline V gene lookup returns CDR1 SGHRS and CDR2 YFSETQ. The CDR3 runs 17 residues. Here the CDR3 reads CASSLAVLHSGANVLTF. CDR3 DNA: TGCGCCAGCAGCTTGGCCGTTCTTCACTCTGGGGCCAACGTCCTGACTTTC.

About this clone itself: Additional DNA sequences in this sample encode the identical CDR3. This chain connects TRBV5-1 to TRBJ2-5; weak D call: TRBD1 (5 bases). The length of the CDR3 is 14 residues. CDR1 and CDR2 (germline): SGHRS, YFSETQ. Trimming left V 1 base short and J 1 base short, with 8 bases between. The CDR3 protein is CASSLKGPQETQYF. In DNA form, the CDR3 reads TGCGCCAGCAGCTTGAAGGGGCCCCAAGAGACCCAGTACTTC.

The CDR3 sequence is CASSVIAGVSSHEQYF. The CDR3 DNA reads TGCGCCAGCAGCGTCATAGCGGGAGTATCTTCCCACGAGCAGTACTTC. J is TRBJ2-7 and V is TRBV5-1, with TRBD2 matching 9 bases. Germline V CDR1 and CDR2: SGHRS, YFSETQ. V gave up 4 bases and J gave up 5 bases; unmatched junction bases: 13. CDR3 length: 16 residues.

V and J are TRBV28 and TRBJ2-1; 9 positions agree with TRBD2. Germline loops: CDR1 MDHEN, CDR2 SYDVKM. Trimming cost V 10 bases and J 6 bases; bases outside gene matches: 13. CDR3 length: 15 residues. The chain's CDR3 is CAINELAGSSNEQFF. The CDR3 DNA reads as TGTGCCATCAACGAGCTAGCGGGAAGTTCCAATGAGCAGTTCTTC.

V gene TRBV7-2 combines with J gene TRBJ2-3, with D maybe TRBD2 (6 bases). CDR3 size: 14 residues. Trimming removed 1 base at V and 7 bases at J, with 12 bases between. CDR1 is SGHTA, CDR2 FQGNSA, per germline. CDR3 sequence (DNA): TGTGCCAGCAGCTTAGAGTGGCGGGATTATACGCAGTATTTT. It translates to CASSLEWRDYTQYF.

J is TRBJ2-6 and V is TRBV27, with 11 bases aligning to TRBD1. From germline, CDR1 is MNHEY and CDR2 SMNVEV (reference sequence). Losses at the gene ends were 7 bases for V and 3 bases for J; bases not matched to a gene: 14. The CDR3 is 19 amino acids. In nucleotides, the CDR3 is TGTGCCAGCAAACCGGACAGGGGGCCACCCTCGGATGGGGCCAACGTCCTGACTTTC. Translated: CASKPDRGPPSDGANVLTF.

This clone was seen only a few times. This chain connects TRBV28 to TRBJ2-7, with D maybe TRBD1 (6 bases). V lost 5 bases to trimming and J lost 3 bases, with 14 bases between them. Germline V gene lookup returns CDR1 MDHEN and CDR2 SYDVKM. The CDR3 spans 14 residues. This CDR3 reads CASSILRDNYEQYF. DNA for the CDR3: TGTGCCAGCAGTATACTCCGGGACAACTACGAGCAGTACTTC.

The rearrangement joins TRBV5-1 to TRBJ2-7; D remains unclear. The CDR3 is made up of 13 amino acids. Trimming stripped 4 bases from V and 2 bases from J, with 10 bases between. CDR1 is SGHRS and CDR2 is YFSETQ in the germline V gene. The CDR3 is CASSELYAYEQYF. The DNA for the CDR3 is TGCGCCAGCAGCGAGTTATACGCCTACGAGCAGTACTTC. Full variable domain (rest looked up from reference TRBV5-1 and TRBJ2-7): KAGVTQTPRYLIKTRGQQVTLSCSPISGHRSVSWYQQTPGQGLQFLFEYFSETQRNKGNFPGRFSGRQFSNSRSEMNVSTLELGDSALYLCASSELYAYEQYFGPGTRLTVT.

This clone was detected only once. The chain links TRBV12-5 to TRBJ2-1; D is undetermined. Germline V gives CDR1 LGHNT, CDR2 FRNRAP. This CDR3 region has 16 residues. V was shortened by 0 bases and J by 4 bases, with 13 bases between the two germline ends. CDR3 protein: CASGLVLDRAYNEQFF. CDR3 DNA sequence: TGTGCTAGTGGTTTGGTACTCGACCGTGCGTACAATGAGCAGTTCTTC.

About this clone: Other DNA sequences of this sample code for an identical CDR3. This sequence joins TRBV18 and TRBJ2-3; D may be TRBD2 (5 bases). The CDR3 consists of 14 residues. From germline, CDR1 is KGHSH and CDR2 LQKENI. V lost 3 bases to trimming and J lost 3 bases, with 10 bases between them. CDR3 in DNA: TGTGCCAGCTCACCGCGGACGGGAACAGATACGCAGTATTTT. Protein: CASSPRTGTDTQYF.

This chain links TRBV5-4 with TRBJ2-3, with D perhaps TRBD2 (6 bases). This CDR3 contains 16 residues. Germline values: CDR1 SGHNT, CDR2 YYREEE (reference sequence). Deletions cut 4 bases from V and 2 bases from J, with 17 bases between. In DNA form, the CDR3 reads TGTGCCAGCAGCCAACCCAAGGAGGGACCCACAGATACGCAGTATTTT. Residues: CASSQPKEGPTDTQYF.

This chain joins TRBV5-5 and TRBJ1-3; 8 bases are shared with TRBD1. The V gene's germline CDR1 is SGHKS and CDR2 YYEKEE (reference sequence). The CDR3 contains 16 residues. Trimming took 1 base from V and 6 from J; bases not matched to a gene: 9. CDR3 nucleotide sequence: TGTGCCAGCAGCTTGCGTGGACAGGGTGTTGAAAACACCATATATTTT. Translation gives CASSLRGQGVENTIYF.

This chain joins TRBV18 and TRBJ2-7, with a tentative D call TRBD2 (5 bases). The CDR3 has 13 amino acids. V lost 5 bases to trimming and J lost 4 bases, with 12 bases between them. Germline-derived CDR1 and CDR2 are KGHSH and LQKENI. Here the CDR3 reads CASSTTTLYEQYF. The CDR3 DNA sequence: TGTGCCAGCTCAACGACTACCTTATACGAGCAGTACTTC.

Remarks on this clone: The sample has other DNA sequences that encode this CDR3 too. The chain carries TRBV9 and TRBJ2-1; no firm D call. V lost 0 bases and J 7 bases, leaving 14 bases between the germline ends. The CDR3 spans 15 residues. CDR1 is SGDLS, CDR2 YYNGEE, per germline. The CDR3 DNA reads TGTGCCAGCAGCGTAGTGGCTAGTGGTTCGAATGAGCAGTTCTTC. It specifies CASSVVASGSNEQFF.

The V gene is TRBV9, the J gene TRBJ1-5, with a weak D call TRBD1 (5 bases). This CDR3 comprises 15 residues. V lost 0 bases and J lost 6, with 13 bases in between. Germline CDR1 SGDLS, CDR2 YYNGEE. The CDR3 DNA sequence: TGTGCCAGCAGCGTAGGTGGAGGGGCGGCTCAGCCCCAGCATTTT. This encodes CASSVGGGAAQPQHF.

The chain joins TRBV28 to TRBJ1-5; D remains ambiguous. In germline, CDR1 is MDHEN, CDR2 SYDVKM. Trimming took 5 bases from V and 2 from J, leaving 13 bases between them. CDR3 length equals 15 residues. In nucleotides, the CDR3 is TGTGCCAGCAGTCGGCCCGGTGCCGGCAATCAGCCCCAGCATTTT. Its translation is CASSRPGAGNQPQHF.